One sample yielded the 29 T cell receptor beta chains listed below, sequenced in a study of T cell changes during pregnancy in multiple sclerosis. Sequencing was performed with immunoSEQ multiplex PCR; in TCRdb, only in-frame clones are kept and a portion is missing. The table shows more than 80,000 clones, with 90% to 95% occurring only once. The sequenced sample was peripheral blood, obtained in the second trimester of pregnancy. These receptors were obtained from a female donor with multiple sclerosis, enrolled in a pregnancy study.

This clone was detected only once. This chain connects TRBV9 to TRBJ2-7; 7 nucleotides match TRBD2. Per the germline V gene, CDR1 is SGDLS and CDR2 is YYNGEE. The CDR3 has 14 residues. Unmatched junction bases numbered 2, after V lost 0 bases and J lost 2 bases. The CDR3 is CASSVDGRPYEQYF. The CDR3 DNA reads as TGTGCCAGCAGCGTAGACGGGAGGCCCTACGAGCAGTACTTC.

V usage is TRBV6-6 and J usage is TRBJ2-5; D unclear. CDR1 and CDR2 (germline): MNHNY, SVGAGI (reference sequence). V lost 0 bases and J lost 2, with 10 bases in between. There are 15 residues in the CDR3. The CDR3 sequence is CASSYSPGSQETQYF. In DNA, the CDR3 is TGTGCCAGCAGTTACTCGCCAGGTTCTCAAGAGACCCAGTACTTC.

This clone was counted only a few times. This chain joins TRBV7-9 and TRBJ1-1, with unresolved D. This CDR3 is 11 amino acids long. Trimming removed 7 bases at V and 4 bases at J, with 7 bases between. Per the germline V gene, CDR1 is SEHNR and CDR2 is FQNEAQ (reference sequence). CDR3 DNA: TGTGCCAGCATGGGCAGCACTGAAGCTTTCTTT. It encodes CASMGSTEAFF.

V gene TRBV27 combines with J gene TRBJ2-2; 14 positions agree with TRBD2. The trim removed 3 bases at V and 1 base at J, leaving 13 bases unmatched. The CDR3 spans 21 residues. Germline CDR1 and CDR2: MNHEY and SMNVEV (reference sequence). CDR3 residues: CASSFWESGTSGRGNTGELFF. In nucleotides, the CDR3 is TGTGCCAGCAGTTTCTGGGAATCTGGGACTAGCGGGAGAGGGAACACCGGGGAGCTGTTTTTT.

J is TRBJ1-1 and V is TRBV6-4; D remains ambiguous. This CDR3 comprises 14 residues. Germline assignment: CDR1 MRHNA and CDR2 SNTAGT. V lost 2 bases to trimming and J lost 4 bases, with 11 bases between them. The CDR3 is CASSDGGRATEAFF. CDR3 nucleotide sequence: TGTGCCAGCAGTGACGGTGGGAGGGCCACTGAAGCTTTCTTT.

The chain employs TRBV6-4 and TRBJ1-2; D unclear. V lost 7 bases, J lost 3 bases, and 15 bases lay in between. The CDR3 runs 14 residues. Germline V gene data show CDR1 as MRHNA and CDR2 as SNTAGT. The CDR3 region is CASTPSVRDYGYTF. Written as DNA, the CDR3 is TGTGCCAGCACCCCCTCCGTCCGCGACTATGGCTACACCTTC.

This clone was detected only a few times. The chain employs TRBV4-2 and TRBJ2-6; no firm D call. Trimming shortened V by 1 base and J by 0 bases, and 10 bases separated the two germline ends. Germline CDR1 reads LGHNA; CDR2 reads YNFKEQ. The CDR3 is 17 residues long. The CDR3 DNA reads TGTGCCAGCAGCCAAGGGAGTTCTAGCTCTGGGGCCAACGTCCTGACTTTC. Its protein product is CASSQGSSSSGANVLTF.

The CDR3 sequence is CASSFGQGTDTQYF. CDR3 nucleotides: TGCGCCAGCAGCTTCGGCCAGGGAACAGATACGCAGTATTTT. The chain combines TRBV5-1 with TRBJ2-3; possibly TRBD1 for D (5 bases). Germline V gene sequence: CDR1 SGHRS, CDR2 YFSETQ. This CDR3 comprises 14 residues. The V gene lost 2 bases and the J gene lost 3 bases, with 10 bases spanning the gap.

The rearrangement joins TRBV9 to TRBJ1-5; weak D call: TRBD1 (6 bases). The CDR3 consists of 16 residues. The V end lost 4 bases, the J end lost 3 bases, and 17 bases lay between the germline ends. Germline CDR1 and CDR2: SGDLS and YYNGEE. The CDR3 nucleotides read TGTGCCAGCAGCTTAGCGTCAGGGGCCCTCAATCAGCCCCAGCATTTT. This translates into CASSLASGALNQPQHF.

The chain combines TRBV27 with TRBJ1-2; 12 bases line up with TRBD1. This CDR3 comprises 18 residues. After removal of 5 bases from V and 3 bases from J, the junction contained 13 bases not matched to a gene. Germline CDR1 is MNHEY and CDR2 is SMNVEV (reference sequence). CDR3 bases: TGTGCCAGCAGTGCAGGAGGGACAGGGGGCGTCGCACACTATGGCTACACCTTC. Translating it yields CASSAGGTGGVAHYGYTF.

V usage is TRBV14 and J usage is TRBJ2-1, with TRBD2 identical over 8 bases. J gave up 0 bases and V 4 bases, and 5 bases lay outside the gene matches. Looked up from germline, CDR1 is SGHDN and CDR2 is FVKESK. The CDR3 spans 16 residues. DNA for the CDR3: TGTGCCAGCAGCCGGGCGGGAGGCCTCTCCTACAATGAGCAGTTCTTC. Protein sequence: CASSRAGGLSYNEQFF. Drawing the rest from reference TRBV14 and TRBJ2-1, the complete variable domain is EAGVTQFPSHSVIEKGQTVTLRCDPISGHDNLYWYRRVMGKEIKFLLHFVKESKQDESGMPNNRFLAERTGGTYSTLKVQPAELEDSGVYFCASSRAGGLSYNEQFFGPGTRLTVL.

The V and J genes are TRBV9 and TRBJ2-2; 9 bases are a match to TRBD2. The CDR3 has 20 residues. Losses at the gene ends were 5 bases for V and 0 bases for J; bases not matched to a gene: 17. CDR1 is SGDLS and CDR2 is YYNGEE in the germline V gene. In DNA form, the CDR3 reads TGTGCCAGCAGTACTAATTATCCAGGGACTAGCATTTCGAACACCGGGGAGCTGTTTTTT. Its protein is CASSTNYPGTSISNTGELFF. The whole variable domain, remainder taken from reference TRBV9 and TRBJ2-2, is DSGVTQTPKHLITATGQRVTLRCSPRSGDLSVYWYQQSLDQGLQFLIQYYNGEERAKGNILERFSAQQFPDLHSELNLSSLELGDSALYFCASSTNYPGTSISNTGELFFGEGSRLTVL.

This clone came up once. V is TRBV19 and J is TRBJ1-2, with 11 bases identical to TRBD1. The germline V gene encodes CDR1 LNHDA and CDR2 SQIVND (reference sequence). The length of the CDR3 is 15 residues. V dropped 3 bases and J dropped 7; count of bases not matched to a gene: 7. The CDR3 sequence is CASSISDRGLGGYTF. CDR3 sequence (DNA): TGTGCCAGTAGTATCTCGGACAGGGGGCTGGGTGGCTACACCTTC.

This clone was counted between two and nine times. CDR3 sequence (DNA): TGCGCCAGCAGCTTGGAGGAGCCAGGGGAAGAGACCCAGTACTTC. Protein sequence: CASSLEEPGEETQYF. This chain links TRBV5-1 with TRBJ2-5, with D possibly TRBD1 on 6 matching bases. The CDR3 has 15 amino acids. V dropped 0 bases and J dropped 3 bases, with 12 bases sitting between them. Germline-derived CDR1 and CDR2 are SGHRS and YFSETQ.

This CDR3 reads CASSLRANEKLFF. CDR3 sequence (DNA): TGTGCCAGCAGCTTAAGAGCTAATGAAAAACTGTTTTTT. The J gene is TRBJ1-4, the V gene TRBV11-3; no reliable D call. CDR3 length equals 13 residues. The V gene's germline CDR1 is SGHNT and CDR2 YENEEA. V gave up 2 bases and J gave up 3 bases, with 4 bases separating them.

The chain combines TRBV2 with TRBJ2-7; 11 positions agree with TRBD1. The CDR3 spans 13 residues. V lost 8 bases, J lost 6 bases, and 6 bases stayed unmatched. Germline V gene data show CDR1 as SNHLY and CDR2 as FYNNEI. CDR3 sequence (DNA): TGTGCCAGCTCCTCGGGACAGGGGGGCGAGCAGTACTTC. It encodes CASSSGQGGEQYF. The full variable domain, completed using reference TRBV2 and TRBJ2-7, is EPEVTQTPSHQVTQMGQEVILRCVPISNHLYFYWYRQILGQKVEFLVSFYNNEISEKSEIFDDQFSVERPDGSNFTLKIRSTKLEDSAMYFCASSSGQGGEQYFGPGTRLTVT.

The table lists this clone with a count of one. V gene TRBV5-5 combines with J gene TRBJ1-5; 9 bases agree with TRBD1. CDR3 length: 15 amino acids. The germline gives CDR1 SGHKS, CDR2 YYEKEE (reference sequence). V lost 5 bases to trimming and J lost 3 bases; unmatched junction nucleotides: 6. The CDR3 here is CASSPDRGDNQPQHF. The CDR3 region has the DNA TGTGCCAGCAGTCCCGACAGGGGGGACAATCAGCCCCAGCATTTT.

V usage is TRBV7-6 and J usage is TRBJ1-4, with D perhaps matching TRBD1 (5 bases). Germline V gene lookup returns CDR1 SGHVS and CDR2 FNYEAQ. The V end lost 6 bases, the J end lost 8 bases, and 16 bases lay between the germline ends. The CDR3 has 14 amino acids. The chain's CDR3 is CASRLSQGGEKLFF. Written as DNA, the CDR3 is TGTGCCAGCAGGCTGTCCCAGGGCGGCGAAAAACTGTTTTTT.

The V gene is TRBV7-7, the J gene TRBJ2-2; TRBD2 matches 8 bases. This CDR3 has 17 amino acids. Germline CDR1 is SSHAT and CDR2 is FNYEAQ (reference sequence). The V gene end was trimmed by 4 bases and the J gene end by 4 bases; junction bases not matched to a gene: 11. DNA for the CDR3: TGTGCCAGCAGCTCTACAACTAGCGGAAGACCCACCGGGGAGCTGTTTTTT. Protein: CASSSTTSGRPTGELFF.

The V gene is TRBV5-8, the J gene TRBJ2-1; no reliable D call. The CDR3 has 14 amino acids. V was trimmed by 0 bases and J by 7 bases, leaving 11 bases between them. Germline CDR1 is SGHTS and CDR2 is YDEGEE. This CDR3 is CASSLEARVNEQFF. The CDR3 bases are TGTGCCAGCAGCTTGGAGGCTAGAGTTAATGAGCAGTTCTTC. The entire variable domain, with the rest obtained from reference TRBV5-8 and TRBJ2-1, is as follows: EAGVTQSPTHLIKTRGQQATLRCSPISGHTSVYWYQQALGLGLQFLLWYDEGEERNRGNFPPRFSGRQFPNYSSELNVNALELEDSALYLCASSLEARVNEQFFGPGTRLTVL.

The V call is TRBV5-4, the J call TRBJ1-2; a weak D match, TRBD1 (5 bases). The V gene lost 4 bases and the J gene lost 1 base, with 14 bases spanning the gap. Germline CDR1 is SGHNT and CDR2 is YYREEE (reference sequence). This CDR3 contains 15 residues. CDR3 DNA: TGTGCCAGCAGCACGACATCGGGGGGTAACTATGGCTACACCTTC. This translates into CASSTTSGGNYGYTF.

The chain combines TRBV9 with TRBJ2-5; 10 nucleotides align to TRBD2. Losses at the gene ends were 3 bases for V and 5 bases for J; bases not matched to a gene: 4. Germline CDR1 reads SGDLS; CDR2 reads YYNGEE. The CDR3 contains 14 residues. As DNA, the CDR3 is TGTGCCAGCAGCGCTAGCGGGAGCGGTGAGACCCAGTACTTC. Translated: CASSASGSGETQYF.

This rearrangement joins TRBV12-5 to TRBJ2-5, with D unclear. V lost 3 bases and J 2 bases, leaving 13 bases between the germline ends. The germline CDR1 and CDR2 sequences are LGHNT and FRNRAP. CDR3 length: 15 residues. This CDR3 is CASGLGAHIQETQYF. For the CDR3, the DNA is TGTGCTAGTGGTTTAGGAGCCCACATTCAAGAGACCCAGTACTTC.

The chain combines TRBV27 with TRBJ2-5; D is ambiguous. The germline gives CDR1 MNHEY, CDR2 SMNVEV (reference sequence). This CDR3 region has 13 residues. V was shortened by 4 bases and J by 5 bases, with 11 bases between the two germline ends. The CDR3 loop reads CASSWRRGETQYF. The CDR3 nucleotides read TGTGCCAGCAGTTGGCGGCGTGGGGAGACCCAGTACTTC.

This clone showed up just once. The CDR3 protein is CSAEQGVRETQYF. DNA of the CDR3: TGCAGCGCGGAACAGGGGGTAAGAGAGACCCAGTACTTC. This sequence joins TRBV29-1 and TRBJ2-5; 8 nucleotides line up with TRBD1. The CDR3 consists of 13 residues. With V trimmed by 7 bases and J by 4 bases, 8 bases remained unmatched. Germline CDR1 is SQVTM and CDR2 is ANQGSEA. Combining the CDR3 with reference TRBV29-1 and TRBJ2-5 gives the whole variable domain SAVISQKPSRDICQRGTSLTIQCQVDSQVTMMFWYRQQPGQSLTLIATANQGSEATYESGFVIDKFPISRPNLTFSTLTVSNMSPEDSSIYLCSAEQGVRETQYFGPGTRLLVL.

This chain uses TRBV6-1 with TRBJ2-3; 12 nucleotides line up with TRBD2. The CDR3 is 16 amino acids. V was pared by 3 bases and J by 7 bases, with 8 bases of the junction left unmatched. CDR1 MNHNS and CDR2 SASEGT come from the germline V gene. This CDR3 reads CASSEELAGGMYTQYF. CDR3 nucleotides: TGTGCCAGCAGTGAGGAGCTAGCGGGAGGGATGTATACGCAGTATTTT.

The V call is TRBV5-1, the J call TRBJ1-3, with D hard to call. V was cut by 0 bases and J by 4 bases, with 8 bases left in between. The germline V gene has CDR1 SGHRS and CDR2 YFSETQ. This CDR3 has 14 residues. The CDR3 DNA reads TGCGCCAGCAGCTTGGGTAGTTCGGGAAACACCATATATTTT. The encoded protein is CASSLGSSGNTIYF. The variable domain in full, with the rest retrieved from reference TRBV5-1 and TRBJ1-3, is KAGVTQTPRYLIKTRGQQVTLSCSPISGHRSVSWYQQTPGQGLQFLFEYFSETQRNKGNFPGRFSGRQFSNSRSEMNVSTLELGDSALYLCASSLGSSGNTIYFGEGSWLTVV.

J is TRBJ1-1 and V is TRBV6-5, with D perhaps matching TRBD1 (5 bases). This CDR3 is 13 amino acids long. Between the trimmed V and J ends, which lost 4 bases and 2 bases, there was a span of 8 bases. The germline CDR1 and CDR2 sequences are MNHEY and SVGAGI. The CDR3 loop reads CASSSDRNTEAFF. The CDR3, as DNA: TGTGCCAGCAGTTCCGACAGAAACACTGAAGCTTTCTTT.

This clone has a single count. The chain uses TRBV5-5 and TRBJ1-1; 8 positions agree with TRBD1. Germline-derived CDR1 and CDR2 are SGHKS and YYEKEE (reference sequence). V dropped 2 bases and J dropped 7; count of bases not matched to a gene: 10. The CDR3 has 15 residues. The CDR3 region is CASSFLAAGGIEAFF. CDR3 in DNA: TGTGCCAGCAGCTTTCTAGCGGCAGGGGGCATTGAAGCTTTCTTT.